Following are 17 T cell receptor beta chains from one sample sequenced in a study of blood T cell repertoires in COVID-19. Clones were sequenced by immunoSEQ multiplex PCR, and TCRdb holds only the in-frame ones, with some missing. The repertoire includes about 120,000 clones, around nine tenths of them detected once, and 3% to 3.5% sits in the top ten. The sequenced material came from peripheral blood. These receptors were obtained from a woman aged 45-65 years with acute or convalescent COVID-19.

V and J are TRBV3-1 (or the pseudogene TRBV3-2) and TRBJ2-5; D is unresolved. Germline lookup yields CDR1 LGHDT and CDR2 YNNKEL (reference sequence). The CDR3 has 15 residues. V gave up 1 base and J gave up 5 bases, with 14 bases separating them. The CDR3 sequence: CASSQGGTVGETQYF. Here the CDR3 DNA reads TGTGCCAGCAGCCAAGGTGGCACAGTCGGCGAGACCCAGTACTTC.

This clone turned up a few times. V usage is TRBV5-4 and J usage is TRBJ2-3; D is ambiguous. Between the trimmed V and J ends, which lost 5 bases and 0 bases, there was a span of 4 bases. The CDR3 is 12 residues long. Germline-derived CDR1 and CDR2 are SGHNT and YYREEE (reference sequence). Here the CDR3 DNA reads TGTGCCAGCAGGCGAAGCACAGATACGCAGTATTTT. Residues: CASRRSTDTQYF. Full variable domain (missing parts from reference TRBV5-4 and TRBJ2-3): ETGVTQSPTHLIKTRGQQVTLRCSSQSGHNTVSWYQQALGQGPQFIFQYYREEENGRGNFPPRFSGLQFPNYSSELNVNALELDDSALYLCASRRSTDTQYFGPGTRLTVL.

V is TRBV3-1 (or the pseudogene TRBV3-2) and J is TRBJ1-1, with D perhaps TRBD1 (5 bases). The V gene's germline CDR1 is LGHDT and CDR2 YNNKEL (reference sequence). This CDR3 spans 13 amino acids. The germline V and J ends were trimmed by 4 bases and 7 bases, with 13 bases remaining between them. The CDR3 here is CASSRGGKSEAFF. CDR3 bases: TGTGCCAGCAGCCGCGGGGGGAAGAGTGAAGCTTTCTTT.

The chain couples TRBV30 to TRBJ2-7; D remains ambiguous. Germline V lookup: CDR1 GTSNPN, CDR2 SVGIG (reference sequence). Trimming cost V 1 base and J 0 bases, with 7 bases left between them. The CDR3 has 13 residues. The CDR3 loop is CAWSESSSYEQYF. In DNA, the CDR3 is TGTGCCTGGAGTGAGTCCAGCTCCTACGAGCAGTACTTC. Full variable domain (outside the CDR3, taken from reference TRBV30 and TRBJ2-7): SQTIHQWPATLVQPVGSPLSLECTVEGTSNPNLYWYRQAAGRGLQLLFYSVGIGQISSEVPQNLSASRPQDRQFILSSKKLLLSDSGFYLCAWSESSSYEQYFGPGTRLTVT.

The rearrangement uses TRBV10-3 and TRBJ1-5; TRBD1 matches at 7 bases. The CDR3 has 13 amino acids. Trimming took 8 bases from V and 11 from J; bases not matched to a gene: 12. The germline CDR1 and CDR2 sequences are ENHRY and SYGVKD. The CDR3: CAIGGDSSLAQHF. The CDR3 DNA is TGTGCCATCGGCGGGGACAGCTCACTGGCCCAGCATTTT.

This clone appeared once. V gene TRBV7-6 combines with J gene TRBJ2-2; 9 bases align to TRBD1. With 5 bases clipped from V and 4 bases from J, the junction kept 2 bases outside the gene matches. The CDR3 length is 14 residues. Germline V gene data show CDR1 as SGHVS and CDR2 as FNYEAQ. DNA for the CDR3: TGTGCCAGCAGCATACAGGGGGCCACCGGGGAGCTGTTTTTT. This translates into CASSIQGATGELFF.

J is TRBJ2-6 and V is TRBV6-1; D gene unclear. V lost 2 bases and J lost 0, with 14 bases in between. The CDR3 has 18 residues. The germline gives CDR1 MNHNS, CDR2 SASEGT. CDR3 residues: CASSELRRLVSGANVLTF. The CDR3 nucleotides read TGTGCCAGCAGTGAATTACGGAGACTTGTCTCTGGGGCCAACGTCCTGACTTTC.

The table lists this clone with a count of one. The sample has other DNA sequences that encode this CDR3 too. CDR3 protein: CASSLSGAGANVLTF. The CDR3 DNA is TGTGCCAGCAGCTTGTCAGGGGCTGGGGCCAACGTCCTGACTTTC. This chain uses TRBV5-5 with TRBJ2-6; maybe TRBD1 (6 bases). CDR1 and CDR2 from the germline V gene are SGHKS and YYEKEE (reference sequence). This CDR3 region has 15 residues. Trimming removed 1 base at V and 2 bases at J, with 7 bases between.

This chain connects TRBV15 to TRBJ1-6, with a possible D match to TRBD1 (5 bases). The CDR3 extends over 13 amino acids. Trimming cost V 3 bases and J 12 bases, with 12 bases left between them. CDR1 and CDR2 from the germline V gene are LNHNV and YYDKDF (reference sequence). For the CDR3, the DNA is TGTGCCACCAGCAGTGACAGAGCAGGACCCCTCCACTTT. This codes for CATSSDRAGPLHF.

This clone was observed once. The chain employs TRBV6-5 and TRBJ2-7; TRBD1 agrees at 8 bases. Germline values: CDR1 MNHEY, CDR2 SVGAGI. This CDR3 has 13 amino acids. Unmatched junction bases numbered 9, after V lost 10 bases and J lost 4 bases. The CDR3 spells CATQTGASYEQYF. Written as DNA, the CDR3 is TGTGCCACACAGACAGGGGCGTCGTACGAGCAGTACTTC.

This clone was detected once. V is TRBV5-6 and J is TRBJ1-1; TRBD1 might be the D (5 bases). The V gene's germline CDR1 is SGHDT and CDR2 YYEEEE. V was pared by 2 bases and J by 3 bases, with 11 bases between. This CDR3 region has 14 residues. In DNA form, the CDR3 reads TGTGCCAGCAGCTTAGGGGCCCGTGACACTGAAGCTTTCTTT. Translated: CASSLGARDTEAFF.

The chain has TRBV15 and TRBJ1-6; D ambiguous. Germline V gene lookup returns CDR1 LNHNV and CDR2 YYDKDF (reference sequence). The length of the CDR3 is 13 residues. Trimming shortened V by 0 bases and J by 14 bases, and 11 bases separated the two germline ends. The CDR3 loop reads CATSRDTLVTLHF. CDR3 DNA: TGTGCCACCAGCAGAGATACTCTGGTCACCCTCCACTTT.

The DNA of the CDR3 is TGTGCCAGCTCACCTCAGATCCTCTCGACTAGCGGGAACAATGAGCAGTTCTTC. Translated, it gives CASSPQILSTSGNNEQFF. The chain carries TRBV18 and TRBJ2-1; 11 bases fit TRBD2. Looked up from germline, CDR1 is KGHSH and CDR2 is LQKENI. Germline trimming cut 3 bases from V and 5 bases from J; bases unmatched to any gene: 12. The CDR3 is 18 amino acids.

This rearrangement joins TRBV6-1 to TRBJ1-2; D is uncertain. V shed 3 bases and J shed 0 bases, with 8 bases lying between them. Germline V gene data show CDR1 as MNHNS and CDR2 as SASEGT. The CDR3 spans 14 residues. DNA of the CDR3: TGTGCCAGCAGTGAGCGGTCAGCTAACTATGGCTACACCTTC. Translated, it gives CASSERSANYGYTF.

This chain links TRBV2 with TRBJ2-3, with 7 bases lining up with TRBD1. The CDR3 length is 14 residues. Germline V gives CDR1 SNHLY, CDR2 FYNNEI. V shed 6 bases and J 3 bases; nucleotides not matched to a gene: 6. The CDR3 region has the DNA TGTGCCAGCAGATGGGACAGAGGGACAGATACGCAGTATTTT. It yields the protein CASRWDRGTDTQYF.

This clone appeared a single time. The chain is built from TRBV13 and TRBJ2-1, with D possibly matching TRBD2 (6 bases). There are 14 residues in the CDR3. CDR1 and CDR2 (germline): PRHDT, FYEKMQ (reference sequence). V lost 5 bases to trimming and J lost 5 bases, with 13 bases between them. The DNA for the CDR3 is TGTGCCAGCAGCAGCAGGGAGGCCAACAATGAGCAGTTCTTC. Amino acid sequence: CASSSREANNEQFF.

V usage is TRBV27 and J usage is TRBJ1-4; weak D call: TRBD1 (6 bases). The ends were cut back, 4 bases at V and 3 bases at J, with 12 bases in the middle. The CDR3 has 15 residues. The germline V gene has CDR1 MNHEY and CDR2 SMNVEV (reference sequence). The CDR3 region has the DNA TGTGCCAGCAGTTCCACAGGGAAACCTAATGAAAAACTGTTTTTT. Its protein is CASSSTGKPNEKLFF.